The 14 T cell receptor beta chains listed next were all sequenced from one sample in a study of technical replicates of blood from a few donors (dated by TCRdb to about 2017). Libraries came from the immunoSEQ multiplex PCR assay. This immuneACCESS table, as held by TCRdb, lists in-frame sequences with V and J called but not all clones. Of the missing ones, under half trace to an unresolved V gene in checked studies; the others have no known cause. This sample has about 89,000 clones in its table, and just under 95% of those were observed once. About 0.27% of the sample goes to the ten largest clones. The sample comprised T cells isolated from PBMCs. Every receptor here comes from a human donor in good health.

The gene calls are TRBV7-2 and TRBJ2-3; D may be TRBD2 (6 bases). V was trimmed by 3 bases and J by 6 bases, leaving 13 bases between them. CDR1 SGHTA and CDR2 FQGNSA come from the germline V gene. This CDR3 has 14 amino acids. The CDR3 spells CASSLDYRGDTQYF. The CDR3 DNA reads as TGTGCCAGCAGCTTGGACTACCGGGGGGATACGCAGTATTTT.

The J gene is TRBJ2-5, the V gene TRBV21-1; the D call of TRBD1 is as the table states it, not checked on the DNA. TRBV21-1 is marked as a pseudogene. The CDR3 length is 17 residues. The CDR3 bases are TGTGCCAGCAGCACTGATATGGGGGACAGGGTTAAAGAGACCCAGTACTTC. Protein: CASSTDMGDRVKETQYF.

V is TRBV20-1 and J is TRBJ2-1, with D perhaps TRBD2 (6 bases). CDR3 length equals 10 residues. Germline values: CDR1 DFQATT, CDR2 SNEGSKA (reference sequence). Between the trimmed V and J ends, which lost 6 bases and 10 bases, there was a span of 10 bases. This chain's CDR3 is CSAGLLEQFF. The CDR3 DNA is TGCAGTGCGGGACTTCTAGAGCAGTTCTTC.

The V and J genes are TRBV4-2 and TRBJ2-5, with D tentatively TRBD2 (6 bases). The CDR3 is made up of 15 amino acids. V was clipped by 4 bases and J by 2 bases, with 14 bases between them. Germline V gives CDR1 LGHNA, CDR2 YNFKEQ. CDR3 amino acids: CASSRRIGGQETQYF. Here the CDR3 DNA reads TGTGCCAGCAGCCGCAGAATCGGGGGTCAAGAGACCCAGTACTTC.

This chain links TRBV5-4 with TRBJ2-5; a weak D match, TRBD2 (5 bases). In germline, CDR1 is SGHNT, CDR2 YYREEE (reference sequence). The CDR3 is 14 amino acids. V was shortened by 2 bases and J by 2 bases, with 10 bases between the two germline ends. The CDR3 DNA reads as TGTGCCAGCAGCTTAGCGGACGGACAAGAGACCCAGTACTTC. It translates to CASSLADGQETQYF.

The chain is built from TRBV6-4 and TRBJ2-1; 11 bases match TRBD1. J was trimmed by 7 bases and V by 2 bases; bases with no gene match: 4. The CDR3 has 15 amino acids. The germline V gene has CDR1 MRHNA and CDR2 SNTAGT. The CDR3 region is CASSDRGQGVNEQFF. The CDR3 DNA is TGTGCCAGCAGTGACAGGGGACAGGGGGTGAATGAGCAGTTCTTC.

CDR3: CASSRDISGANVLTF. The CDR3 bases are TGTGCCAGCAGCCGGGACATTTCTGGGGCCAACGTCCTGACTTTC. This sequence joins TRBV6-5 and TRBJ2-6; D is possibly TRBD1 (6 bases). CDR3 size: 15 residues. V was cut by 6 bases and J by 1 base, with 10 bases left in between. CDR1 and CDR2 from the germline V gene are MNHEY and SVGAGI.

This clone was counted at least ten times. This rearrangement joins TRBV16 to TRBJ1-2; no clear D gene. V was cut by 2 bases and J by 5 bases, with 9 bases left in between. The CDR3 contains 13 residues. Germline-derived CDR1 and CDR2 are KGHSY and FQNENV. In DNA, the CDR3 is TGTGCCAGCAGCCAAGGACGGGAATATGGCTACACCTTC. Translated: CASSQGREYGYTF.

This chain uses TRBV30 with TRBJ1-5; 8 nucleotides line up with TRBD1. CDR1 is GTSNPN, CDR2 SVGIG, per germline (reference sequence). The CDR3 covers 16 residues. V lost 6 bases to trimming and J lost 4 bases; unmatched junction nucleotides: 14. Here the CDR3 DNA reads TGTGCCTGCCCAAGGGACACCGGGACAGGTAATCAGCCCCAGCATTTT. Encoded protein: CACPRDTGTGNQPQHF.

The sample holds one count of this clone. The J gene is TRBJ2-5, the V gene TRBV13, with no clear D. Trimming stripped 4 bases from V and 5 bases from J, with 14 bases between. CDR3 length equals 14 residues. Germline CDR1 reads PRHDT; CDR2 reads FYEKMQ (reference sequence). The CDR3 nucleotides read TGTGCCAGCAGCTCCCCCAACCTGGAGGAGACCCAGTACTTC. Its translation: CASSSPNLEETQYF.

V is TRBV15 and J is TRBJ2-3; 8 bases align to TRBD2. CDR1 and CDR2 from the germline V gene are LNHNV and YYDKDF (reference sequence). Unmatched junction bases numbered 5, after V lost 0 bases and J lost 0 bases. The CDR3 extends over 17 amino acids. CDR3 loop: CATSRDLTGGSTDTQYF. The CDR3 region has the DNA TGTGCCACCAGCAGAGATTTAACGGGGGGGAGCACAGATACGCAGTATTTT.

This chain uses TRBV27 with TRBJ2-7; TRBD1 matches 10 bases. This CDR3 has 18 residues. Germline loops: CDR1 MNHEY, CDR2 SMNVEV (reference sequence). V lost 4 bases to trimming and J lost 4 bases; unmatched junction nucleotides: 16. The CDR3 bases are TGTGCCAGCAGTTCTTGGGGGACGGGACAGGGGCTTAGGTACGAGCAGTACTTC. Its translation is CASSSWGTGQGLRYEQYF.

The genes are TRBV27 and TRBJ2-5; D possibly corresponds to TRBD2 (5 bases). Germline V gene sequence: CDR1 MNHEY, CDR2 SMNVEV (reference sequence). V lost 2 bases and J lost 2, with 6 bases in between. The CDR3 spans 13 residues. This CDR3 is CASSLRGQETQYF. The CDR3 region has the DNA TGTGCCAGCAGTTTACGGGGTCAAGAGACCCAGTACTTC.

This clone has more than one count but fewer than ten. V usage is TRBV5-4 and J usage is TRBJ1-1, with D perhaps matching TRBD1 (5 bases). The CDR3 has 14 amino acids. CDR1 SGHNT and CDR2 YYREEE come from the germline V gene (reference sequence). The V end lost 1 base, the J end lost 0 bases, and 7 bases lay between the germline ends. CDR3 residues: CASSLRGMNTEAFF. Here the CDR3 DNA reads TGTGCCAGCAGCTTGAGGGGAATGAACACTGAAGCTTTCTTT.